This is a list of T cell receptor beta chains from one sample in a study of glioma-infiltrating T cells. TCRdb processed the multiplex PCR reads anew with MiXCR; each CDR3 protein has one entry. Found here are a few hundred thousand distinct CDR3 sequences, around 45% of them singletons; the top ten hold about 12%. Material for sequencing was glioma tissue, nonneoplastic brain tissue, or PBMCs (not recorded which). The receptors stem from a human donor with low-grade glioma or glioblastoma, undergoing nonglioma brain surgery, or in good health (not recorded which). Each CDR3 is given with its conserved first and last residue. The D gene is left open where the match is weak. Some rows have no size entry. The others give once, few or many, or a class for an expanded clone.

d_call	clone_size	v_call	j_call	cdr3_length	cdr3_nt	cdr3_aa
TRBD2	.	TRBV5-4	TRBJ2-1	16	TGTGCCAGCAGCTTGACTAGCGCAAGCTCCTACAATGAGCAGTTCTTC	CASSLTSASSYNEQFF
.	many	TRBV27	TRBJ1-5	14	TGTGCCAACGTGGGGGTCCTGAGCAATCAGCCCCAGCATTTT	CANVGVLSNQPQHF
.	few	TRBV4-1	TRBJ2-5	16	TGCGCCAGCAGCCAAGATCGGCACCCCCAGTATGCGACCCAGTACTTC	CASSQDRHPQYATQYF
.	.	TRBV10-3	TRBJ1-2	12	TGTGCCATCATGAATGACGACTATGGCTACACCTTC	CAIMNDDYGYTF
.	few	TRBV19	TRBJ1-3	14	TGTGCCAGTAGCCAACAAAACTCTGGAAACACCATATATTTT	CASSQQNSGNTIYF
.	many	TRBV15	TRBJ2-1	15	TGTGCCACCAGCAGAGATTTCCGTTCGTTCAATGAGCAGTTCTTC	CATSRDFRSFNEQFF
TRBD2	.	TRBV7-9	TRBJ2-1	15	TGTGCCAGCAGCTTCTCACTAGCGGGGCTACTTGAGCAGTTCTTC	CASSFSLAGLLEQFF
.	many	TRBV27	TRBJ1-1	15	TGTGCCAGCAGTTTATCGAATTGGGGGGACACTGAAGCTTTCTTT	CASSLSNWGDTEAFF
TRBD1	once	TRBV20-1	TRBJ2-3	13	TGCAGTGCAACTACAGGGGGCACAGATACGCAGTATTTT	CSATTGGTDTQYF
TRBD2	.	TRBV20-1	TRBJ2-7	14	TGCAGTGCTACTAGCGGAGCACCCCTACGGGAGCAGTACTTC	CSATSGAPLREQYF
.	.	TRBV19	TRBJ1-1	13	TGTGCCAGTAGTATTTCACCAAACACTGAAGCTTTCTTT	CASSISPNTEAFF
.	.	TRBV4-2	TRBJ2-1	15	TGTGCCAGCAGCTTCGACGGGAGTTCCTACAATGAGCAGTTCTTC	CASSFDGSSYNEQFF
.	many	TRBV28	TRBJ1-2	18	TGTGCCAGCAGTTTACGGTCCCTGGGACTTAGATTTAACTATGGCTACACCTTC	CASSLRSLGLRFNYGYTF
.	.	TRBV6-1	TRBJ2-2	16	TGTGCCAGCACCGAAGGGGCTAGCGAATACACCGGGGAGCTGTTTTTT	CASTEGASEYTGELFF
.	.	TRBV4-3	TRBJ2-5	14	TGCGCCAGCAGCCAAGTAGGACCCCGAGATACCCAGTACTTC	CASSQVGPRDTQYF
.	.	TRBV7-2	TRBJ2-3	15	TGTGCCAGCAGCTCCTGGGCGGAAAGCACAGATACGCAGTATTTT	CASSSWAESTDTQYF
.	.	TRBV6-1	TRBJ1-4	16	TGTGCCATCAGTGAGTCGTCTCCCGGATTTAATGAAAAACTGTTTTTT	CAISESSPGFNEKLFF
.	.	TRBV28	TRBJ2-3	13	TGTGCCAGCAGTCTACAGGTCGCAGATACGCAGTATTTT	CASSLQVADTQYF
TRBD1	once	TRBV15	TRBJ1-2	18	TGTGCCACCAGTAAACCTGGGACAGGGTCACCCTCTGACTATGGCTACACCTTC	CATSKPGTGSPSDYGYTF
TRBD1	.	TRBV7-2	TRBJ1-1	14	TGTGCCAGCAGCTTAGACCCTGGGACAGTAAGAGCTTTCTTT	CASSLDPGTVRAFF
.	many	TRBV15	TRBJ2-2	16	TGTGCCACCAGCAGAGATTACGGCACGAACACCGGGGAGCTGTTTTTT	CATSRDYGTNTGELFF
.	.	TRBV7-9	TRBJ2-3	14	TGTGCCAGCAGCTTGTTGCCCCCCGCAGATACGCAGTATTTT	CASSLLPPADTQYF
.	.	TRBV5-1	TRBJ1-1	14	TGCGCCAGCAGCTTGTATAGGGCAGACACTGAAGCTTTCTTT	CASSLYRADTEAFF
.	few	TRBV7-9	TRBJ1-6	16	TGTGCCAGCAGTTCCTGGAAGACGGGTATTGATTCACCCCTCCACTTT	CASSSWKTGIDSPLHF
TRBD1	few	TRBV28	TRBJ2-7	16	TGTGCCAGCAGTCTAAGCGGGACAGGGAATTCCTACGAGCAGTACTTC	CASSLSGTGNSYEQYF
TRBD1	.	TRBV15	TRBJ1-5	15	TGTGCCACCAGCAGGTTACAGGGGGGCAATCAGCCCCGGCATTTT	CATSRLQGGNQPRHF
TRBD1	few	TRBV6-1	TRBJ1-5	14	TGTGCCAGCAGCCCGGGACAGCAGTATCAGCCCCAGCATTTT	CASSPGQQYQPQHF
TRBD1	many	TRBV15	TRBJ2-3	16	TGTGCCACCAGCAGAGGAGGGACAGGGGGGACAGATACGCAGTATTTT	CATSRGGTGGTDTQYF
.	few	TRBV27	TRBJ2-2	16	TGTGCCAGCAGTTTCCATCAGTTTGCGAACACCGGGGAGCTGTTTTTT	CASSFHQFANTGELFF
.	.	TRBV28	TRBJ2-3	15	TGTGCCAGCAGTCCCTGGAGAGGGAGCACAGATACGCAGTATTTT	CASSPWRGSTDTQYF
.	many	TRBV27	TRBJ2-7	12	TGTGCCAGCAGTTTATCCGGGCAGGGCACCCACTTC	CASSLSGQGTHF
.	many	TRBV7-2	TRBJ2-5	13	TGTGCCAGCAGCTCAACGAAAGGGCTCGCCCAGTACTTC	CASSSTKGLAQYF
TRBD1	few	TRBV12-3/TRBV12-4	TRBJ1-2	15	TGTGCCAGCAGCCCTAGGGACAGGGGGCAGGGTGGCTACACCTTC	CASSPRDRGQGGYTF
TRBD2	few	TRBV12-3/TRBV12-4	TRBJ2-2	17	TGTGCCAGCAGTTTCCCGGGACTAGCTGCGAACACCGGGGAGCTGTTTTTT	CASSFPGLAANTGELFF
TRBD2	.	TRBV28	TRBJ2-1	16	TGTGCCAGCAGTTTATTAAGCGGGAGCTCCTACAATGAGCAGTTCTTC	CASSLLSGSSYNEQFF
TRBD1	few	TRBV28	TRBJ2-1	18	TGTGCCAGCAGTTTGAAGCGAAAGGGACAGCTCTTACGGGATGAGCAGTTCTTC	CASSLKRKGQLLRDEQFF
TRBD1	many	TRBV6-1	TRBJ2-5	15	TGTGCCAGCAGTTCCAGGGGGCGCGGATTCGAGACCCAGTACTTC	CASSSRGRGFETQYF
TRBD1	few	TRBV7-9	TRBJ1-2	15	TGTGCCAGCAGCCCACCGGGACAGGGGAGCTATGGCTACACCTTC	CASSPPGQGSYGYTF
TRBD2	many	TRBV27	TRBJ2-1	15	TGTGCCAGCAGTTTATCAACTAGCGGGACCAATGAGCAGTTCTTC	CASSLSTSGTNEQFF
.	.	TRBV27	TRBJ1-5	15	TGTGCCAGCAGTTTATCGTCCAATAGCAATCAGCCCCAGCATTTT	CASSLSSNSNQPQHF
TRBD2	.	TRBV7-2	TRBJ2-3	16	TGTGCCACCGGGAGGTCCAACCCTAATAGCACAGATACGCAGTATTTT	CATGRSNPNSTDTQYF
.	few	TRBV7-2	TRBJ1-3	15	TGTGCCAGCAGCCTGCAGGGAAACTCTGGAAACACCATATATTTT	CASSLQGNSGNTIYF